This paragraph reports one TCR beta chain. Its matching antigen is unknown. The sample comes from a study of shared clonotypes between healthy human individuals. Measured with immunoSEQ multiplex PCR; TCRdb has only the in-frame clones, and not every one. The data contain some 2,400,000 clones, under 97% of them singletons. The CDR3 has 16 amino acids. V shed 2 bases and J shed 2 bases, with 16 bases lying between them. Per germline, CDR1 MNHNY and CDR2 SVGAGI (reference sequence). Whole-study findings and limits: The rarefaction results pointed to incomplete sorted-subset sequencing despite large depth. All-four-donor shared clonotypes had higher generation probabilities than non-shared clonotypes did.

This chain uses TRBV6-6 with TRBJ2-7; possibly TRBD1 or TRBD2 for D (5 bases each). The receptor was derived from a man younger than 35 in good health. Sequenced input: naive CD4+ T cells sorted from blood. Subset: CD45RA+ positively selected. This CDR3 reads CASSYNIQGDPYEQYF. The CDR3 region has the DNA TGTGCCAGCAGTTACAACATCCAGGGAGACCCCTACGAGCAGTACTTC.